The 14 T cell receptor beta chains presented below share a single source sample, sequenced in a study of blood T cell repertoires in COVID-19. Some clones are missing from TCRdb's copy, which holds only in-frame ones; the method was immunoSEQ multiplex PCR. Of roughly 180,000 clones listed, 75% to 85% are singletons. The sequenced material came from peripheral blood. The receptor set was obtained from a woman aged 60-75 years with COVID-19, enrolled during active disease.

The chain couples TRBV18 to TRBJ2-1; perhaps TRBD2 as D (6 bases). Trimming shortened V by 5 bases and J by 2 bases, and 13 bases separated the two germline ends. CDR3 length: 15 amino acids. Germline V gives CDR1 KGHSH, CDR2 LQKENI. The CDR3: CASSFPGLPYNEQFF. As DNA, the CDR3 is TGTGCCAGCTCATTCCCGGGACTCCCCTACAATGAGCAGTTCTTC.

The chain recombines TRBV5-4 with TRBJ2-2; 11 bases agree with TRBD2. The CDR3 covers 17 residues. Per germline, CDR1 SGHNT and CDR2 YYREEE (reference sequence). Losses at the gene ends were 3 bases for V and 1 base for J; bases not matched to a gene: 5. This CDR3 is CASSSPSGGMNTGELFF. CDR3 DNA sequence: TGTGCCAGCAGCTCACCTAGCGGGGGGATGAACACCGGGGAGCTGTTTTTT.

The chain couples TRBV10-3 to TRBJ2-5, with 7 bases that match TRBD1. Germline V gene sequence: CDR1 ENHRY, CDR2 SYGVKD. The CDR3 contains 17 residues. With 3 bases clipped from V and 1 base from J, the junction kept 11 bases outside the gene matches. CDR3 sequence: CAISEIQGVVGQETQYF. The CDR3 DNA follows: TGTGCCATCAGTGAAATCCAGGGGGTTGTTGGCCAAGAGACCCAGTACTTC.

This chain connects TRBV5-1 to TRBJ2-1; a weak D match, TRBD1 (8 bases). The V and J ends lost 1 base and 6 bases respectively, with 14 bases between them. Germline-derived CDR1 and CDR2 are SGHRS and YFSETQ. The length of the CDR3 is 15 residues. CDR3 in amino acids: CASSLQRDRLNEQFF. As DNA, the CDR3 is TGCGCCAGCAGCTTGCAGCGGGACAGGCTCAATGAGCAGTTCTTC. Full variable domain (outside the CDR3, taken from reference TRBV5-1 and TRBJ2-1): KAGVTQTPRYLIKTRGQQVTLSCSPISGHRSVSWYQQTPGQGLQFLFEYFSETQRNKGNFPGRFSGRQFSNSRSEMNVSTLELGDSALYLCASSLQRDRLNEQFFGPGTRLTVL.

Only a few counts were recorded for this clone. This chain connects TRBV11-2 to TRBJ1-5; D is unresolved. The germline V and J ends were trimmed by 1 base and 5 bases, with 6 bases remaining between them. The germline V gene has CDR1 SGHAT and CDR2 FQNNGV. This CDR3 region has 13 residues. CDR3 nucleotide sequence: TGTGCCAGCAGCTTAGTAGGAGATCAGCCCCAGCATTTT. Protein product: CASSLVGDQPQHF.

The chain joins TRBV6-1 to TRBJ2-5, with 7 bases matching TRBD1. Germline V CDR1 and CDR2: MNHNS, SASEGT. This CDR3 is 18 amino acids long. With 2 bases clipped from V and 5 bases from J, the junction kept 17 bases outside the gene matches. The CDR3 DNA reads as TGTGCCAGCAGTGAATCCCTCCCCGGGACAGTGGGTGCGGAGACCCAGTACTTC. Translated: CASSESLPGTVGAETQYF.

The table lists this clone with a count of one. The V call is TRBV7-8, the J call TRBJ1-5; D ambiguous. The CDR3 extends over 15 amino acids. Looked up from germline, CDR1 is SGHVS and CDR2 is FQNEAQ. V lost 8 bases, J lost 0 bases, and 14 bases lay in between. This chain's CDR3 is CASAPGWGSNQPQHF. The CDR3, as DNA: TGTGCCAGCGCCCCGGGGTGGGGTAGCAATCAGCCCCAGCATTTT.

The sample holds many counts of this clone. The chain combines TRBV9 with TRBJ2-1, with D tentatively TRBD2 (5 bases). Germline V lookup: CDR1 SGDLS, CDR2 YYNGEE. V dropped 1 base and J dropped 5 bases, with 10 bases sitting between them. CDR3 length: 14 amino acids. For the CDR3, the DNA is TGTGCCAGCAGCGTAAGGTGGGAGAACAATGAGCAGTTCTTC. Translation gives CASSVRWENNEQFF.

This clone was picked up one time. This chain uses TRBV5-1 with TRBJ2-3, with 7 bases lining up with TRBD1. The CDR3 contains 14 residues. Germline V gives CDR1 SGHRS, CDR2 YFSETQ. With 4 bases clipped from V and 4 bases from J, the junction kept 6 bases outside the gene matches. The CDR3 is CASSPKTGSDTQYF. CDR3 DNA: TGCGCCAGCAGCCCAAAGACAGGGTCAGATACGCAGTATTTT.

The V gene is TRBV5-1, the J gene TRBJ1-2, with 10 positions matching TRBD1. In germline, CDR1 is SGHRS, CDR2 YFSETQ. CDR3 length: 16 amino acids. The ends lost 3 bases at V and 8 bases at J; junction bases unmatched: 13. The CDR3 sequence is CASSSGTGAPPGGYTF. In DNA form, the CDR3 reads TGCGCCAGCAGCTCCGGGACAGGGGCTCCTCCAGGAGGCTACACCTTC. Full variable domain (missing parts from reference TRBV5-1 and TRBJ1-2): KAGVTQTPRYLIKTRGQQVTLSCSPISGHRSVSWYQQTPGQGLQFLFEYFSETQRNKGNFPGRFSGRQFSNSRSEMNVSTLELGDSALYLCASSSGTGAPPGGYTFGSGTRLTVV.

This clone was seen more than once but under ten times. The chain links TRBV28 to TRBJ2-1; the D is unclear. Trimming cost V 4 bases and J 8 bases, with 9 bases left between them. The CDR3 sequence is 12 residues long. Looked up from germline, CDR1 is MDHEN and CDR2 is SYDVKM. Written as DNA, the CDR3 is TGTGCCAGCAGTTCTCAGATCCATGAGCAGTTCTTC. It encodes CASSSQIHEQFF.

The chain links TRBV20-1 to TRBJ2-2, with 11 bases matching TRBD2. The V gene's germline CDR1 is DFQATT and CDR2 SNEGSKA (reference sequence). The CDR3 has 15 residues. V lost 3 bases to trimming and J lost 4 bases; unmatched junction nucleotides: 4. The CDR3 DNA follows: TGCAGTGCTAGTCGTCTAGCGGGAGGCACCGGGGAGCTGTTTTTT. This encodes CSASRLAGGTGELFF.

This sequence joins TRBV4-1 and TRBJ2-1; TRBD2 matches 9 bases. The CDR3 extends over 17 amino acids. After removal of 0 bases from V and 7 bases from J, the junction contained 10 bases not matched to a gene. Germline V gene sequence: CDR1 MGHRA, CDR2 YSYEKL. CDR3 residues: CASSQDPAGGRLNEQFF. The CDR3 region has the DNA TGCGCCAGCAGCCAAGATCCGGCGGGGGGGAGGTTGAATGAGCAGTTCTTC.

V gene TRBV27 combines with J gene TRBJ2-5; D is perhaps TRBD2 (6 bases). This CDR3 has 15 residues. Germline loops: CDR1 MNHEY, CDR2 SMNVEV (reference sequence). V lost 6 bases and J lost 6, with 20 bases in between. This CDR3 is CASSLRGGMFQTQYF. CDR3 coding DNA: TGTGCCAGCAGCCTAAGGGGCGGGATGTTCCAGACCCAGTACTTC.